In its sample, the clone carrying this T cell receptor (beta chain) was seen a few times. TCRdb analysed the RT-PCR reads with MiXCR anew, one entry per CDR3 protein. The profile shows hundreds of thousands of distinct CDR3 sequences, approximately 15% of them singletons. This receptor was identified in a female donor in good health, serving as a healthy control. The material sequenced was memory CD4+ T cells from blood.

The DNA of the CDR3 is TGCAGTGCTAGAGATAGTGGCCCCCTTGAGCAGTTCTTC. Protein sequence: CSARDSGPLEQFF. The chain is built from TRBV20-1 and TRBJ2-1; D not resolved. Germline V gene lookup returns CDR1 DFQATT and CDR2 SNEGSKA (reference sequence). The CDR3 is 13 residues long. The V end lost 0 bases, the J end lost 9 bases, and 12 bases lay between the germline ends.